The TCR beta chain described here comes from a study of CD8+ T cells in alopecia areata. Germline values: CDR1 SEHNR, CDR2 FQNEAQ (reference sequence). V trimming: 5 bases; J trimming: 4 bases; junction bases outside the gene matches: 16. This CDR3 is built from 19 residues. Treatment specified: oral pan-JAK inhibitor, 5-10 mg twice daily. In this sample, this clone turned up a few times. Following RNA extraction, reverse transcription yielded cDNA that acted as the sequencing template. Data came from immunoSEQ multiplex PCR; TCRdb stores just in-frame clones and leaves some out. The table shows roughly 73,000 clones, with approximately 30% occurring only once.

The chain carries TRBV7-9 and TRBJ2-1; the match to TRBD2 covers 11 bases. The TCR was taken from a human donor with alopecia areata. The sample here was CD8+ T cells sorted from blood, taken at week 4, from a patient treated with tofacitinib. CDR3 DNA sequence: TGTGCCAGCAGCCCGCAGCCCCTACAGGGACTAGCGGTATACAATGAGCAGTTCTTC. This sequence encodes CASSPQPLQGLAVYNEQFF.